Below are 27 T cell receptor beta chains sequenced from a single sample in a study of vaccination effects on CD4 cells after COVID-19 (dated by TCRdb to between 2022 and 2023). To identify antigen-specific CD4+ T cell clonotypes by their expansion, the ViraFEST assay first stimulated PBMC with viral peptide pools and then applied TCR sequencing. After roughly 11 days of culture, CD4+ T cells were isolated with the EasySep CD4+ T cell isolation kit. Participants received two doses of either the BNT162b2 or the mRNA-1273 mRNA SARS-CoV-2 vaccine. Receptors were amplified or captured by the immunoSEQ multiplex PCR assay. TCRdb obtained this table from immuneACCESS and retained in-frame rearrangements with V and J assigned. These tables miss some clones; where compared with another copy, unresolved V genes account for less than half of the shortfall, and the remainder is unexplained. Counted in this sample were about 80,000 clones; about three quarters of them appeared once. The ten most abundant clones make up approximately 1% of the sample.

Their target antigens are unknown. Sample: CD4+ T cells from PBMCs cultured with HCoV-OC43 spike peptides, taken after COVID-19 vaccination. In light of the paper, this sample's cell subset or site label describes: HCoV-OC43 spike overlapping peptide pool stimulation. Receptors originate from a human donor who received a COVID-19 vaccine.

V and J are TRBV6-5 and TRBJ1-1; D remains unclear. This CDR3 has 16 amino acids. V lost 0 bases and J lost 2, with 13 bases in between. Germline lookup yields CDR1 MNHEY and CDR2 SVGAGI. In DNA, the CDR3 is TGTGCCAGCAGTTACTCGTCGGGGTTTCGTAACACTGAAGCTTTCTTT. It yields the protein CASSYSSGFRNTEAFF.

This clone was counted between two and nine times. This chain links TRBV6-2 or TRBV6-3 with TRBJ2-7; no definite D call. The CDR3 loop spans 11 amino acids. The V end lost 5 bases, the J end lost 3 bases, and 5 bases lay between the germline ends. Germline V CDR1 and CDR2: MNHEY, SVGEGT. CDR3 in amino acids: CASSGNYEQYV. CDR3 DNA sequence: TGTGCCAGCAGTGGGAACTACGAGCAGTACGTC.

The V call is TRBV5-1, the J call TRBJ2-5; D is tentatively TRBD1 or TRBD2 (7 bases each). This CDR3 comprises 17 residues. Germline CDR1 and CDR2: SGHRS and YFSETQ. Trimming shortened V by 4 bases and J by 1 base, and 20 bases separated the two germline ends. The CDR3 here is CASSRRGEAGIQETQYF. The DNA for the CDR3 is TGCGCCAGCAGCCGCAGGGGGGAAGCGGGGATCCAAGAGACCCAGTACTTC.

This chain uses TRBV12-3 or TRBV12-4 with TRBJ2-1; D unresolved. The CDR3 extends over 12 amino acids. V lost 3 bases, J lost 8 bases, and 8 bases lay in between. The CDR3 reads CASSLDRDEQFF. In DNA, the CDR3 is TGTGCCAGCAGTTTGGACCGGGATGAGCAGTTCTTC.

This chain's CDR3 is CASSLSPSNIQYF. Written as DNA, the CDR3 is TGTGCCAGCAGTTTATCTCCCTCCAACATTCAGTACTTC. This rearrangement joins TRBV28 to TRBJ2-4; the D is unclear. The CDR3 totals 13 residues. V was shortened by 1 base and J by 7 bases, with 8 bases between the two germline ends. Germline lookup yields CDR1 MDHEN and CDR2 SYDVKM.

This clone was detected once. The V and J genes are TRBV4-1 and TRBJ2-3; D may be TRBD2 (6 bases). Germline lookup yields CDR1 MGHRA and CDR2 YSYEKL. The ends were cut back, 0 bases at V and 4 bases at J, with 8 bases in the middle. The CDR3 contains 14 residues. This chain's CDR3 is CASSQDSGADTQYF. CDR3 sequence (DNA): TGCGCCAGCAGCCAAGATTCGGGGGCAGATACGCAGTATTTT.

The CDR3 DNA is TGTGCCAGCAGCCTGGGACAGGGAGGTTCGTCACCCCTCCACTTT. Its translation: CASSLGQGGSSPLHF. The chain uses TRBV14 and TRBJ1-6; 9 bases match TRBD1. Per the germline V gene, CDR1 is SGHDN and CDR2 is FVKESK. The CDR3 has 15 amino acids. After removal of 4 bases from V and 10 bases from J, the junction contained 8 bases not matched to a gene.

V usage is TRBV5-1 and J usage is TRBJ1-2; D is perhaps TRBD1 (6 bases). Germline V gives CDR1 SGHRS, CDR2 YFSETQ. The CDR3 loop spans 14 amino acids. Trimming removed 4 bases from V and 0 bases from J, with 10 bases in between. As DNA, the CDR3 is TGCGCCAGCAGCCAGGACAGTTCTAACTATGGCTACACCTTC. As protein: CASSQDSSNYGYTF.

The chain carries TRBV18 and TRBJ2-2; 11 bases match TRBD2. Germline CDR1 reads KGHSH; CDR2 reads LQKENI. The CDR3 is 17 amino acids. V shed 6 bases, J shed 0 bases, and the junction held 6 bases outside the gene matches. The CDR3 region has the DNA TGTGCCAGCTCTCCCCTAGCGGGGGGATCGAACACCGGGGAGCTGTTTTTT. Translated: CASSPLAGGSNTGELFF.

The chain couples TRBV5-8 to TRBJ1-5; D is undetermined. The germline CDR1 and CDR2 sequences are SGHTS and YDEGEE. The CDR3 contains 16 residues. Trimming cost V 4 bases and J 2 bases, with 16 bases left between them. The CDR3 region is CASSKGQNWGNQPQHF. CDR3 DNA: TGTGCCAGCAGCAAGGGCCAAAACTGGGGCAATCAGCCCCAGCATTTT. Variable domain in full (rest from reference TRBV5-8 and TRBJ1-5): EAGVTQSPTHLIKTRGQQATLRCSPISGHTSVYWYQQALGLGLQFLLWYDEGEERNRGNFPPRFSGRQFPNYSSELNVNALELEDSALYLCASSKGQNWGNQPQHFGDGTRLSIL.

This chain links TRBV6-2 or TRBV6-3 with TRBJ2-7; D uncertain. The V end lost 5 bases, the J end lost 4 bases, and 9 bases lay between the germline ends. This CDR3 comprises 12 residues. CDR1 and CDR2 from the germline V gene are MNHEY and SVGEGT. CDR3 sequence reads: CASSAPGYEQYV. The CDR3 nucleotides are TGTGCCAGCAGTGCCCCCGGGTACGAGCAGTACGTC.

This sequence joins TRBV27 and TRBJ1-4; D unresolved. The CDR3 consists of 14 residues. Per the germline V gene, CDR1 is MNHEY and CDR2 is SMNVEV (reference sequence). V was clipped by 7 bases and J by 0 bases, with 9 bases between them. The CDR3 sequence is CASTARPTNEKLFF. The CDR3 DNA is TGTGCCAGCACTGCAAGACCAACTAATGAAAAACTGTTTTTT.

This chain uses TRBV21-1 with TRBJ2-7; TRBD2, as called in the table, went unchecked against the DNA. TRBV21-1 is reported as a pseudogene. The CDR3 spans 13 residues. CDR3 amino acids: CASSTGLPSEQYV. CDR3 sequence (DNA): TGTGCCAGCAGCACGGGACTACCTTCCGAGCAGTACGTC.

The V gene is TRBV30, the J gene TRBJ2-2; 9 positions match TRBD2. J gave up 4 bases and V 0 bases, and 6 bases lay outside the gene matches. The CDR3 is 16 residues long. CDR1 GTSNPN and CDR2 SVGIG come from the germline V gene (reference sequence). The CDR3 region has the DNA TGTGCCTGGAGTGTACTGCGGGGGGGCCGCACCGGGGAGCTGTTTTTT. It yields the protein CAWSVLRGGRTGELFF.

This sequence joins TRBV5-4 and TRBJ2-3; D is unclear. Germline V gene sequence: CDR1 SGHNT, CDR2 YYREEE (reference sequence). This CDR3 is built from 16 residues. Between the trimmed V and J ends, which lost 0 bases and 1 base, there was a span of 12 bases. In DNA, the CDR3 is TGTGCCAGCAGCTTGGCCGGCAGGAAGGGCACAGATACGCAGTATTTT. This encodes CASSLAGRKGTDTQYF.

The V and J genes are TRBV2 and TRBJ2-7; D is ambiguous. Trimming stripped 6 bases from V and 2 bases from J, with 5 bases between. This CDR3 comprises 11 residues. Looked up from germline, CDR1 is SNHLY and CDR2 is FYNNEI. In nucleotides, the CDR3 is TGTGCCAGCAGGCAAACCTACGAGCAGTACGTC. It specifies CASRQTYEQYV.

The V and J genes are TRBV19 and TRBJ2-5, with 8 bases fitting TRBD1. V lost 7 bases, J lost 5 bases, and 6 bases stayed unmatched. The CDR3 totals 13 residues. Germline V CDR1 and CDR2: LNHDA, SQIVND (reference sequence). The CDR3 DNA reads as TGTGCCAGTACCCGGGACAGGCGGGAGACCCAGTACTTC. Amino acid sequence: CASTRDRRETQYF.

The J gene is TRBJ2-7, the V gene TRBV18; TRBD1 aligns across 9 bases. The length of the CDR3 is 14 residues. Trimming took 2 bases from V and 5 from J; bases not matched to a gene: 4. The germline gives CDR1 KGHSH, CDR2 LQKENI. The chain's CDR3 is CASSPGTGHNEQYV. For the CDR3, the DNA is TGTGCCAGCTCACCAGGGACAGGGCATAACGAGCAGTACGTC.

V is TRBV6-1 and J is TRBJ1-4; D might be TRBD1 (6 bases). The ends were cut back, 2 bases at V and 8 bases at J, with 12 bases in the middle. The germline gives CDR1 MNHNS, CDR2 SASEGT. This CDR3 spans 14 amino acids. CDR3 in amino acids: CASSETGFTEKLFF. In nucleotides, the CDR3 is TGTGCCAGCAGTGAAACAGGGTTCACCGAAAAACTGTTTTTT.

The chain combines TRBV3-1 (or the pseudogene TRBV3-2) with TRBJ2-3, with a possible D match to TRBD2 (7 bases). The CDR3 is 16 amino acids. The V end was cut by 1 base, the J end by 1 base, with 12 bases between. Germline CDR1 LGHDT, CDR2 YNNKEL (reference sequence). In nucleotides, the CDR3 is TGTGCCAGCAGCCAAGCGGGGGGCATTGGCACAGATACGCAGTATTTT. As protein: CASSQAGGIGTDTQYF.

This sequence joins TRBV21-1 and TRBJ2-7; TRBD1, the table's D call, was not compared with the DNA. TRBV21-1 constitutes a pseudogene. The CDR3 is made up of 16 amino acids. The CDR3 DNA sequence: TGTGCCAGCAGCCAAGCAAAACAGGGGTATGGAGGCGAGCAGTACGTC. This encodes CASSQAKQGYGGEQYV.

The chain couples TRBV28 to TRBJ1-5, with 9 nucleotides matching TRBD1. This CDR3 region has 14 residues. The germline V gene encodes CDR1 MDHEN and CDR2 SYDVKM. V shed 5 bases, J shed 4 bases, and the junction held 3 bases outside the gene matches. DNA for the CDR3: TGTGCCAGCAGTACGACAGGGGGAAATCAGCCCCAGCATTTT. Amino acids: CASSTTGGNQPQHF.

This clone was picked up a small number of times. This chain connects TRBV4-1 to TRBJ1-6; 7 bases match TRBD1. The germline V gene has CDR1 MGHRA and CDR2 YSYEKL. The length of the CDR3 is 16 residues. V was pared by 4 bases and J by 8 bases, with 11 bases of the junction left unmatched. Here the CDR3 reads CASSRFTTGLDSPLHF. Here the CDR3 DNA reads TGCGCCAGCAGCCGGTTCACGACAGGGTTGGATTCACCCCTCCACTTT.

This chain joins TRBV9 and TRBJ1-2; the D gene is possibly TRBD1 (5 bases). Germline V gene lookup returns CDR1 SGDLS and CDR2 YYNGEE. The CDR3 has 15 residues. Deletions cut 0 bases from V and 3 bases from J, with 12 bases between. The CDR3 nucleotides read TGTGCCAGCAGCGTAGTCGACAGCACCTACTATGGCTACACCTTC. Translating gives CASSVVDSTYYGYTF.

This chain uses TRBV28 with TRBJ2-1; possible D gene TRBD1, 5 bases. The CDR3 totals 14 residues. Trimming stripped 6 bases from V and 6 bases from J, with 15 bases between. The germline gives CDR1 MDHEN, CDR2 SYDVKM. CDR3 residues: CASSPPTGFNEQFF. The DNA for the CDR3 is TGTGCCAGCAGCCCGCCCACAGGATTCAATGAGCAGTTCTTC.

This chain links TRBV6-6 with TRBJ2-2; D may be TRBD2 (5 bases). The ends were cut back, 8 bases at V and 1 base at J, with 5 bases in the middle. CDR3 size: 12 residues. Germline lookup yields CDR1 MNHNY and CDR2 SVGAGI (reference sequence). The CDR3 DNA reads as TGTGCCAGCGGGAGGAACACCGGGGAGCTGTTTTTT. Amino acid sequence: CASGRNTGELFF.

The chain carries TRBV4-3 and TRBJ1-2; 7 bases agree with TRBD1. Germline V gene lookup returns CDR1 LGHNA and CDR2 YSLEER. V lost 0 bases, J lost 0 bases, and 7 bases stayed unmatched. The CDR3 is 17 amino acids. CDR3 DNA sequence: TGCGCCAGCAGCCAAGATGCCAGGGGGTATGCTAACTATGGCTACACCTTC. Encoded protein: CASSQDARGYANYGYTF.